The entry that follows covers one T cell receptor beta chain sequence. Antigen specificity is unknown. Time point denoted: cycle 4 day 1 (C4D1), after more than 5 weeks of nivolumab. Brentuximab vedotin exposure varied, and every patient relapsed after autologous stem cell transplantation. Thawed PBMCs yielded CD4+ T cells through magnetic negative selection. Germline CDR1 SNHLY, CDR2 FYNNEI. This CDR3 contains 12 residues. V lost 10 bases to trimming and J lost 4 bases, with 13 bases between them. The data were taken from a study of PD-1 blockade in classical Hodgkin lymphoma. General study findings and limits: Patients starting nivolumab less than 1 year after ASCT had lower diversity and were excluded from later analyses. CD4+ TCR diversity climbed significantly by C4D1, unlike CD8+ TCR diversity.

Sequencing was performed with immunoSEQ multiplex PCR; in TCRdb, only in-frame clones are kept and a portion is missing. The sample consists of under 20,000 clones, about three quarters of them appearing once. The genes are TRBV2 and TRBJ1-2; no clear D gene. The TCR originated in a human donor with classical Hodgkin lymphoma. Here the sequenced sample was CD4+ T cells from blood, taken before the fourth cycle of nivolumab. The CDR3 here is CATSDMGYGYTF. The CDR3, as DNA: TGTGCCACTAGCGACATGGGCTATGGCTACACCTTC.